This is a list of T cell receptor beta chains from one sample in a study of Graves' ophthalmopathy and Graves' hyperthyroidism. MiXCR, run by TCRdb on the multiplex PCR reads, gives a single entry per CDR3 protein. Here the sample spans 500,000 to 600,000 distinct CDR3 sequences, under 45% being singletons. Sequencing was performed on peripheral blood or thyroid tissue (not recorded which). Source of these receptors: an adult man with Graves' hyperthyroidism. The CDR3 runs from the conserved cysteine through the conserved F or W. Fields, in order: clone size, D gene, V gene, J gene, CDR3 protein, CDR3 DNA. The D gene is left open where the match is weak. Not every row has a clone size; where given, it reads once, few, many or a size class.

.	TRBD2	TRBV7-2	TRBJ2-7	CASSLGGLAGAYNEQYF	TGTGCCAGCAGCTTGGGCGGACTAGCGGGGGCGTATAATGAGCAGTACTTC
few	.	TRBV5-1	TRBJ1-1	CASSRETGDNEAFF	TGTGCCAGCAGCCGTGAAACGGGGGACAATGAAGCTTTCTTT
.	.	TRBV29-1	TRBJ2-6	CSTPGHSGANVLTF	TGCAGCACACCGGGACACTCTGGGGCCAACGTCCTGACTTTC
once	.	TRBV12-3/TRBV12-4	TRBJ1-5	CAGGLAPTQPQHF	TGTGCTGGTGGTTTGGCCCCCACCCAGCCCCAGCATTTT
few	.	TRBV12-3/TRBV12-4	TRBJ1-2	CASRPRGGSNYGYTF	TGTGCCAGCAGACCCCGGGGGGGAAGTAACTATGGCTACACCTTC
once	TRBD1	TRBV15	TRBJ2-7	CASSLGTGDREQYF	TGTGCCAGCAGCTTGGGGACAGGGGATCGCGAGCAGTACTTC
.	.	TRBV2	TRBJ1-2	CASSPNRGAHGYGYTF	TGTGCCAGCTCCCCAAATCGGGGGGCGCACGGCTATGGCTACACCTTC
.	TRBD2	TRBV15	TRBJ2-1	CATSRDSVAGDRSYNEQFF	TGTGCCACCAGCAGAGATTCAGTAGCGGGAGATAGATCCTACAATGAGCAGTTCTTC
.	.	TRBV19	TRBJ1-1	CASRARGGGTEAFF	TGTGCCAGTAGGGCCAGAGGGGGGGGAACTGAAGCTTTCTTT
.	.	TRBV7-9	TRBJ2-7	CASSLEAWGSYEQYF	TGTGCCAGCAGCTTGGAGGCTTGGGGATCCTACGAGCAGTACTTC
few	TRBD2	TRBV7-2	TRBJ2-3	CASRGGRWAEGPDTQYF	TGTGCCAGCAGGGGAGGGAGGTGGGCGGAGGGTCCAGATACGCAGTATTTT
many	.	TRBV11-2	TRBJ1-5	CASSRGPHNQPQHF	TGTGCCAGCAGCCGTGGACCACACAATCAGCCCCAGCATTTT
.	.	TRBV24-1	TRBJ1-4	CATSDWGQPTNEKLFF	TGTGCCACCAGTGATTGGGGGCAACCAACTAATGAAAAACTGTTTTTT
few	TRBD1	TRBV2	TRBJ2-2	CASSDTRGPNGELFF	TGTGCCAGCAGTGATACAAGGGGGCCTAACGGGGAGCTGTTTTTT
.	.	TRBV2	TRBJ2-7	CASSHLSGSYEQYF	TGTGCCAGCAGCCACCTTAGCGGCTCCTACGAGCAGTACTTC
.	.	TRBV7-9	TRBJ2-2	CASSIPGWDTGELFF	TGTGCCAGCAGCATCCCAGGGTGGGACACCGGGGAGCTGTTTTTT
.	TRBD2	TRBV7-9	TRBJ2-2	CVSSLTSGRNTGELFF	TGTGTCAGCAGCCTCACTAGCGGGAGAAACACCGGGGAGCTGTTCTTT
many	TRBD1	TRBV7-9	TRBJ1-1	CASSSGAGTGSNTEAFF	TGTGCCAGCAGCTCCGGCGCCGGGACAGGGTCGAACACTGAAGCTTTCTTT
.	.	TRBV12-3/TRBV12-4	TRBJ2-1	CASSFRSYNEQFF	TGTGCCAGCAGTTTTCGCTCCTACAATGAGCAGTTCTTC
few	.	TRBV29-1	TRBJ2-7	CSVEDQGYGQYF	TGCAGCGTTGAGGATCAAGGGTACGGGCAGTACTTC
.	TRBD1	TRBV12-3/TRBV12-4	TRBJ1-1	CASSPYRGQEAFF	TGTGCCAGCAGCCCATACAGGGGGCAAGAAGCTTTCTTT
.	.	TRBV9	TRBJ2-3	CASSVAGDSTDTQYF	TGTGCCAGCAGCGTAGCGGGGGATAGCACAGATACGCAGTATTTT